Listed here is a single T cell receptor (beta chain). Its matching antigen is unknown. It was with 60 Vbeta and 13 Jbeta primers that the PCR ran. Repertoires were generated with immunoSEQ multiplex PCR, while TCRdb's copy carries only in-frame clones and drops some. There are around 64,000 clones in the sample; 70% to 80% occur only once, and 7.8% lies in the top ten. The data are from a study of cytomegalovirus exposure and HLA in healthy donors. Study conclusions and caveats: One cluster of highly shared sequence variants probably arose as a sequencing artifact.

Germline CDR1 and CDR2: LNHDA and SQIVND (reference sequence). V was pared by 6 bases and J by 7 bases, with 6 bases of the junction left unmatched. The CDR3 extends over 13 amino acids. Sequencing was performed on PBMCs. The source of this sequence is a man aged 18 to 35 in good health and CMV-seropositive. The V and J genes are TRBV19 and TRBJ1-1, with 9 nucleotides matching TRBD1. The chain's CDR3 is CASSLTGGFEAFF. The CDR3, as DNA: TGTGCCAGTAGCCTGACAGGGGGGTTTGAAGCTTTCTTT.